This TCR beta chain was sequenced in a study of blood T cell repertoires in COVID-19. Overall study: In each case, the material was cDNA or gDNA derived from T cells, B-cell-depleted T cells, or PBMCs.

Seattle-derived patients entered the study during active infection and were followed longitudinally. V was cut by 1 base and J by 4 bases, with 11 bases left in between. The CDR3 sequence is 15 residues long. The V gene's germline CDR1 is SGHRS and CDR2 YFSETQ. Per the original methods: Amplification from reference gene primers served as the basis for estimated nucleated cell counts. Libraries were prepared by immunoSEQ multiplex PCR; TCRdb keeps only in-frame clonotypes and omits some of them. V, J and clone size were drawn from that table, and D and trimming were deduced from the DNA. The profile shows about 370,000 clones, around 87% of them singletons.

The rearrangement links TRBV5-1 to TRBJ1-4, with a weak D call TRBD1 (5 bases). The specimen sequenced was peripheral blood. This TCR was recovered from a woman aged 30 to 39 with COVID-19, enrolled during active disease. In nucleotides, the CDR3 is TGCGCCAGCAGCTTGCGCGGGGCTGATAATGAAAAACTGTTTTTT. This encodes CASSLRGADNEKLFF.